These T cell receptor beta chains were read from a single sample in a study of T cell responses to AZD1222 COVID-19 vaccine. Sequenced by immunoSEQ multiplex PCR; TCRdb stores in-frame clones only, minus some. The repertoire holds about 150,000 clones, with 70% to 90% as singletons. Specimen: peripheral blood, collected after recovery from COVID-19. The receptor set was obtained from an adult who had recovered from COVID-19. CDR3s include the opening cysteine and the closing phenylalanine or tryptophan. The D gene is left open where the match is weak. Expanded clones get a size class; other rows say once, few or many, or leave the size out.

D,J,size,length,V,DNA,CDR3
-,TRBJ2-7,-,13,TRBV2,TGTGCCAGCTTCTTTCAGGGGCTTGGGGAGCAGTACTTC,CASFFQGLGEQYF
-,TRBJ2-2,-,14,TRBV10-3,TGTGCCATCAAAAGTGATAAGGGAACCGGGGAGCTGTTTTTT,CAIKSDKGTGELFF
-,TRBJ1-1,-,15,TRBV3-1/TRBV3-2,TGTGCCAGCAGCCAAGTCCAGATGGGTGGGCCTGAAGCTTTCTTT,CASSQVQMGGPEAFF
-,TRBJ2-5,-,17,TRBV19,TGTGCCAGTAGTATAGGCCGGATGGGACTCGGCACAGAGACCCAGTACTTC,CASSIGRMGLGTETQYF
TRBD1,TRBJ1-1,-,12,TRBV11-2,TGTGCCAGCAGCGAACAGGGGCGAGGAGCTTTCTTT,CASSEQGRGAFF
-,TRBJ2-7,once,16,TRBV6-1,TGTGCCAGCAGTGAAGCGGACGCTTCAGCGGGCTACGAGCAGTACTTC,CASSEADASAGYEQYF
TRBD1,TRBJ2-7,-,14,TRBV6-6,TGTGCCAGCGCCACCGGGACAGGAGCCTACGAGCAGTACTTC,CASATGTGAYEQYF
-,TRBJ1-2,few,14,TRBV28,TGTGCCAGCAGGGGCCGGACAGTTACCTATGGCTACACCTTC,CASRGRTVTYGYTF
TRBD2,TRBJ2-1,-,17,TRBV11-2,TGTGCCAGCAGCTCGGGGAGGGCTAGCGGGAGTGGTAATGAGCAGTTCTTC,CASSSGRASGSGNEQFF
-,TRBJ1-6,-,14,TRBV3-1/TRBV3-2,TGTGCCAGCAGCCCGGGACAATATAATTCACCCCTCCACTTT,CASSPGQYNSPLHF
-,TRBJ1-5,-,16,TRBV15,TGTGCCACCAGCAGCGGTTACCGTGGGGGCAATCAGCCCCAGCATTTT,CATSSGYRGGNQPQHF
-,TRBJ1-4,once,14,TRBV5-6,TGTGCCAGCAGCTTGTTCAGGGTCCGGGAAAAACTGTTTTTT,CASSLFRVREKLFF
TRBD1,TRBJ1-1,-,15,TRBV18,TGTGCCAGCTCACCCAGAAGGACAGGGGCGGGAGAAGCTTTCTTT,CASSPRRTGAGEAFF
TRBD1,TRBJ1-2,-,14,TRBV19,TGTGCCAGTAGTCCCAGGACAGGGAGCTATGGCTACACCTTC,CASSPRTGSYGYTF
TRBD1,TRBJ1-2,-,15,TRBV7-2,TGTGCCAGCAGCTCACAGGGGGCCCTTAACTATGGCTACACCTTC,CASSSQGALNYGYTF
-,TRBJ1-6,once,12,TRBV2,TGTGCCAGCACAACAGGGAGTTCACCCCTCCACTTT,CASTTGSSPLHF
-,TRBJ2-7,-,13,TRBV5-1,TGCGCCAGCAGCCGGGACGACTCCTACGAGCAGTACTTC,CASSRDDSYEQYF
TRBD2,TRBJ2-7,-,14,TRBV7-2,TGTGCCAGCAGCCCGCCGGGACTAGCCTACGAGCAGTACTTC,CASSPPGLAYEQYF
-,TRBJ2-3,-,15,TRBV5-1,TGCGCCAGCAGCTTGGGGGACGGGGGTGGAGATACGCAGTATTTT,CASSLGDGGGDTQYF
TRBD1,TRBJ1-1,-,16,TRBV18,TGTGCCAGCTCACCCCGACAGGGGATAGGGGACACTGAAGCTTTCTTT,CASSPRQGIGDTEAFF
-,TRBJ2-7,-,16,TRBV28,TGTGCCAGCAGTTTCAAACCCAGGGATTTTTCCTACGAGCAGTACTTC,CASSFKPRDFSYEQYF
TRBD1,TRBJ2-5,-,16,TRBV6-2/TRBV6-3,TGTGCCAGCAGTAAACCGGACAGGAAGTACCAAGAGACCCAGTACTTC,CASSKPDRKYQETQYF